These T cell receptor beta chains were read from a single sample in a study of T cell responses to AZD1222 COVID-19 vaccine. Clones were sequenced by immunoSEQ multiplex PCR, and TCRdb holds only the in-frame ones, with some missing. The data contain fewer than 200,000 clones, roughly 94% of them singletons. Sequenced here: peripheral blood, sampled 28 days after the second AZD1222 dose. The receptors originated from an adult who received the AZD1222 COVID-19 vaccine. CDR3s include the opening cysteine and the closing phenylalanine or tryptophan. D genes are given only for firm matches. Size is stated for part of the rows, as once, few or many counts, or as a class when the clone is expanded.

TGTGCCAGCAGCAAGGACGGTTCCTACGAGCAGTACTTC CASSKDGSYEQYF TRBV7-2 - - TRBJ2-7
TGTGCCAGCAGCGCCCGACAGGGGGCCACTGAAGCTTTCTTT CASSARQGATEAFF TRBV9 - TRBD1 TRBJ1-1
TGTGCCAGTATCGGACTAGCGGCGCTTAATGAGCAGTTCTTC CASIGLAALNEQFF TRBV28 - TRBD2 TRBJ2-1
TGTGCCAGCAGCTTCCCGGGACCCCTTTCCTACGAGCAGTACTTC CASSFPGPLSYEQYF TRBV5-6 - - TRBJ2-7
TGTGCCAGCAGCCTCTTAGACAGCGTAGACAATGAGCAGTTCTTC CASSLLDSVDNEQFF TRBV7-9 - - TRBJ2-1
TGTGCCACCAGTGATTCCACAGGGGCTGGGACTGAAGCTTTCTTT CATSDSTGAGTEAFF TRBV24-1 few TRBD1 TRBJ1-1
TGTGCCAGCAGTTACTCGGGGGGCGCGTTAGGTGGCTACACCTTC CASSYSGGALGGYTF TRBV6-5 - - TRBJ1-2
TGTGCCAGCAGCGTCAGTAACACAGATACGCAGTATTTT CASSVSNTDTQYF TRBV9 - - TRBJ2-3
TGTGCCAGTAGCAACCGGGGAGTTGATAGATCGAACACTGAAGCTTTCTTT CASSNRGVDRSNTEAFF TRBV19 - - TRBJ1-1
TGCGCCAGCAGCCCACCGAGCGTGGGAGAGACCCAGTACTTC CASSPPSVGETQYF TRBV5-1 - - TRBJ2-5
TGTGCCAGCAGCTTAGTGGGTTATCTAATCGGGACAGGGGGCGATGAGCAGTTCTTC CASSLVGYLIGTGGDEQFF TRBV11-3 once TRBD1 TRBJ2-1
TGTGCCAGCAGCGTATCGGACGCAGATACGCAGTATTTT CASSVSDADTQYF TRBV9 once - TRBJ2-3
TGTGCCAGCAGCTTTTCTGGCTACGAGCAGTACTTC CASSFSGYEQYF TRBV11-3 - - TRBJ2-7
TGTGCCAGCAGTGAGGGGGGGCAGGTCTATGGCTACACCTTC CASSEGGQVYGYTF TRBV6-2/TRBV6-3 - - TRBJ1-2
TGTGCCAGCAGCCTATCCCGGGGCAGGGACTCTGAAGCTTTCTTT CASSLSRGRDSEAFF TRBV3-1/TRBV3-2 - - TRBJ1-1
TGTGCCAGCAGTCCGGGGGACGGCTATGGCTACACCTTC CASSPGDGYGYTF TRBV28 once - TRBJ1-2